The rows below give T cell receptor beta chains drawn from one sample of a study of cytotoxic CD8 clonotypes in ibrutinib-treated CLL. Clones were sequenced by immunoSEQ multiplex PCR, and TCRdb holds only the in-frame ones, with some missing. The data contain about 300,000 clones, roughly three quarters of them singletons. Sample: PBMCs, taken at disease progression, from a patient treated with ibrutinib. The origin of the receptors is a human donor with chronic lymphocytic leukemia. Each CDR3 is given with its conserved first and last residue. The D gene is left open where the match is weak. Only part of the rows carry a size: once, few, many, or a class if the clone is expanded.

v_gene,j_gene,abundance,d_gene,CDR3nt,CDR3aa
TRBV18,TRBJ2-7,once,.,TGTGCCAGCTCACCCGACCGGGGATCCTACGAGCAGTACTTC,CASSPDRGSYEQYF
TRBV27,TRBJ2-1,once,.,TGTGCCAGCAGTTTAACGACCGCAGGGTTAATAAATGAGCAGTTCTTC,CASSLTTAGLINEQFF
TRBV13,TRBJ1-2,.,TRBD1,TGTGCCAGCAGCTTATTAATCCCCCCGAAGGACAGGGGACGGTATGGCTACACCTTC,CASSLLIPPKDRGRYGYTF
TRBV7-8,TRBJ2-5,.,.,TGTGCCAGCAGCTCCCTTCGACAGGACCAAGAGACCCAGTACTTC,CASSSLRQDQETQYF
TRBV27,TRBJ1-1,.,.,TGTGCCAGCAGTTTTAGGTTGGCCCGGGCAGGGGCGCCTGAAGCTTTCTTT,CASSFRLARAGAPEAFF
TRBV27,TRBJ1-1,once,TRBD1,TGTGCCAGCAGTTTCCGGGACAGGGGTGGTGAAGCTTTCTTT,CASSFRDRGGEAFF
TRBV9,TRBJ2-7,.,.,TGTGCCAGCAGCGTAGATGAGGGGGGCCTTGCGCAGTACTTC,CASSVDEGGLAQYF
TRBV7-2,TRBJ2-7,.,.,TGTGCCAGCAGCCCGGGGGCGGGGAGCTCCTACGAGCAGTACTTC,CASSPGAGSSYEQYF
TRBV9,TRBJ2-7,.,.,TGTGCCAGCAGCGCGACCGACGTCGGATACGAGCAGTACTTC,CASSATDVGYEQYF
TRBV7-6,TRBJ1-5,.,.,TGTGCCAGCAGCCCCCGAGGGCCGAATCAGCCCCAGCATTTT,CASSPRGPNQPQHF